This T cell receptor (beta chain) was captured by sequencing in a study of response to subunit inactivated influenza vaccine (dated by TCRdb to 2016 to 2018). About the full investigation: The study used deep quantitative T cell receptor repertoire profiling to track responses to a trivalent subunit inactivated influenza vaccine. On the study overall, not on this receptor specifically: It was suggested by the authors that each seasonal influenza vaccination may recruit only a limited number of new T cells.

CDR3 length: 14 amino acids, cysteine to phenylalanine. Solely the CDR3 DNA is kept, with 42 bases framed from the first base. V is clipped by 8 bases and J by 4 bases, and the sequence between their germline boundaries is 18 bases long. Sequences MNHNS (CDR1) and SASEGT (CDR2) are obtained from the germline V gene. Receptors were amplified or captured by RT-PCR. The instrument was an Illumina HiSeq 2500. TCRdb's own reprocessing of the public reads used fastp at Q25 and MiXCR and kept productive beta chains. CDR3 protein duplicates are merged, each entry listing the most common genes and DNA. The sample yields 600,000 to 850,000 distinct CDR3 sequences; 14% were counted once. Jointly, the top ten make up 7.5% to 8% of the sample. This clonotype was observed a few times. Which antigen it targets is not known. No base-level quality is on record; no much larger clone is a single base apart.

The receptor comes from a man aged 50 to 59 who received an inactivated influenza vaccine. Donor details come from another sample of the same person, matched by shared clones. The chain was built from TRBV6-1 and TRBJ2-7; TRBD2 might be the D gene, on 5 matching bases. The sample was PBMCs from blood, taken roughly 15 days before vaccination. The CDR3 has the sequence CASSPGVWGYEQYF. The DNA sequence is given as TGTGCCAGCTCTCCCGGGGTATGGGGATACGAGCAGTACTTC.